The 10 T cell receptor beta chains below were found in one sample sequenced in a study of blood T cell repertoires in COVID-19 (dated by TCRdb to the early 2020s). Library generation was performed with the immunoSEQ multiplex PCR assay. TCRdb re-hosts the immuneACCESS table, in-frame sequences only. Its copies lack some clones; in the studies checked, an unresolved V gene accounts for under half of them, and the cause for the rest is not known. Recorded for this sample are about 210,000 clones; more than 75% of them occurred a single time. The top ten hold 4.3% of the sample. Input material: PBMCs or T cells enriched from blood (not recorded which). All receptors come from a man aged 30 to 45 with acute COVID-19.

This chain connects TRBV6-5 to TRBJ1-4; the match to TRBD1 covers 11 bases. J lost 8 bases, V lost 2 bases, and 7 bases had no gene match. CDR1 is MNHEY, CDR2 SVGAGI, per germline. This CDR3 contains 16 residues. The CDR3 DNA sequence: TGTGCCAGCAGTTACGGGACAGGGGGACATCGCGAAAAACTGTTTTTT. This translates into CASSYGTGGHREKLFF.

V gene TRBV6-5 combines with J gene TRBJ2-7; D perhaps matches TRBD1 (5 bases). With 2 bases removed from V and 0 bases from J, the gap between germline ends came to 8 bases. The CDR3 has 14 residues. Germline loops: CDR1 MNHEY, CDR2 SVGAGI. CDR3 protein: CASSYMQGSYEQYF. CDR3 DNA sequence: TGTGCCAGCAGTTACATGCAGGGCTCCTACGAGCAGTACTTC.

The chain has TRBV27 and TRBJ1-3; TRBD1 matches at 9 bases. V lost 4 bases to trimming and J lost 4 bases; unmatched junction nucleotides: 5. Germline CDR1 and CDR2: MNHEY and SMNVEV (reference sequence). The CDR3 spans 15 residues. CDR3 coding DNA: TGTGCCAGCAGTTCCAGACAGGGGGGAGGAAACACCATATATTTT. Translating gives CASSSRQGGGNTIYF.

The genes are TRBV7-2 and TRBJ1-2; perhaps TRBD1 as D (5 bases). Germline loops: CDR1 SGHTA, CDR2 FQGNSA. V was pared by 5 bases and J by 5 bases, with 15 bases between. The CDR3 covers 14 residues. CDR3: CASSETGSRYGYTF. In DNA, the CDR3 is TGTGCCAGCAGCGAAACAGGTTCTCGGTATGGCTACACCTTC.

This clone was counted many times. The V and J genes are TRBV27 and TRBJ1-5; the match to TRBD1 covers 7 bases. V was clipped by 4 bases and J by 5 bases; unmatched bases: 5. This CDR3 has 14 residues. Germline loops: CDR1 MNHEY, CDR2 SMNVEV (reference sequence). CDR3 in DNA: TGTGCCAGCAGTTCGACAGGGCCCGATCAGCCCCAGCATTTT. Encoded protein: CASSSTGPDQPQHF.

The chain combines TRBV20-1 with TRBJ2-5; TRBD1 is a possible D gene (5 bases). Trimming stripped 3 bases from V and 2 bases from J, with 16 bases between. CDR1 and CDR2 from the germline V gene are DFQATT and SNEGSKA (reference sequence). The CDR3 consists of 15 residues. The CDR3 reads CSASADSFTQETQYF. As DNA, the CDR3 is TGCAGTGCTAGTGCTGACAGCTTCACTCAAGAGACCCAGTACTTC.

The chain combines TRBV30 with TRBJ1-2; 7 bases align to TRBD1. Germline CDR1 and CDR2: GTSNPN and SVGIG (reference sequence). CDR3 length: 13 residues. The ends lost 1 base at V and 5 bases at J; junction bases unmatched: 4. CDR3 in amino acids: CAWSATGFYGYTF. CDR3 coding DNA: TGTGCCTGGAGTGCGACAGGGTTTTATGGCTACACCTTC.

The rearrangement uses TRBV5-1 and TRBJ1-4; D unclear. V lost 2 bases and J lost 4, with 9 bases in between. This CDR3 is 14 amino acids long. Per the germline V gene, CDR1 is SGHRS and CDR2 is YFSETQ. The CDR3 nucleotides are TGCGCCAGCAGCTTTGGCGGCTTTAATGAAAAACTGTTTTTT. Its translation: CASSFGGFNEKLFF.

V and J are TRBV5-1 and TRBJ2-7; TRBD2 aligns across 9 bases. The junction had 15 bases not matched to a gene; V was cut back by 3 bases and J by 2 bases. The CDR3 loop spans 18 amino acids. Germline lookup yields CDR1 SGHRS and CDR2 YFSETQ. In nucleotides, the CDR3 is TGCGCCAGCAGCTACTATTTTCTAGCGGGGCCCAACCCCTACGAGCAGTACTTC. It codes for CASSYYFLAGPNPYEQYF.

V gene TRBV2 combines with J gene TRBJ1-2, with 8 positions matching TRBD1. This CDR3 contains 14 residues. Per the germline V gene, CDR1 is SNHLY and CDR2 is FYNNEI. V gave up 7 bases and J gave up 6 bases; unmatched junction bases: 10. The CDR3 DNA sequence: TGTGCCAGCAACAGACAGGGGAGGGTGAATGGCTACACCTTC. This translates into CASNRQGRVNGYTF.